This TCR beta chain was sequenced for a study of shared clonotypes between healthy human individuals. HIV-negative, healthy adults without recent acute infections or vaccinations were the donors. The CDR3 runs 15 residues. V was pared by 4 bases and J by 4 bases, with 4 bases of the junction left unmatched. The germline CDR1 and CDR2 sequences are SGHTA and FQGNSA. Replicate PCRs run on unsorted PBMC used about 300 ng DNA, which was around 30,000 T cell genomes. Only in-frame clones appear in the TCRdb table, and some are missing; sequencing was by immunoSEQ multiplex PCR. The sample contains approximately 460,000 clones, over 60% of which appear only once. This clone has ten or more counts. In the same sample, other DNA sequences code for this CDR3.

The sample taken for sequencing was PBMCs. The TCR was taken from a woman aged 40-49 years in good health. Some clones in this sample may be carry-over from other donors' samples. The chain carries TRBV7-2 and TRBJ2-2; 9 bases line up with TRBD1. The CDR3, as DNA: TGTGCCAGCAGCTCGAGACAGGGGGGCACCGGGGAGCTGTTTTTT. Translation gives CASSSRQGGTGELFF.